The following is a T cell receptor (beta chain) sequence with its context. This CDR3 has 17 amino acids. The ends were cut back, 2 bases at V and 5 bases at J, with 19 bases in the middle. The V gene's germline CDR1 is MRHNA and CDR2 SNTAGT. The sample belongs to a study of blood T cell repertoires in COVID-19. Assay: immunoSEQ multiplex PCR; the TCRdb copy retains only in-frame clones and omits some. The table lists 200,000 to 250,000 clones, around nine tenths of them singletons. The receptor comes from a woman in her 30s who had been exposed to COVID-19. Material: PBMCs or T cells enriched from blood (not recorded which). V usage is TRBV6-4 and J usage is TRBJ1-5; possibly TRBD1 for D (5 bases). For the CDR3, the DNA is TGTGCCAGCAGTGACGTTGGGGCAATTCGGACGCATCAGCCCCAGCATTTT. Its translation is CASSDVGAIRTHQPQHF.